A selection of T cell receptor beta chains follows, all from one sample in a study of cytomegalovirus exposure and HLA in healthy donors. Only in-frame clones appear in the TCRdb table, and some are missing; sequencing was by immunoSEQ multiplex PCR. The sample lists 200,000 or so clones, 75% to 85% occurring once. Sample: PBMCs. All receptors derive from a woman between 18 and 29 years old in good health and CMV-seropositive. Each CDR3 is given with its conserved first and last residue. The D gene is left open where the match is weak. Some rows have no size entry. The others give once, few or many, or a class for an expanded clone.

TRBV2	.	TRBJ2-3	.	TGTGCCAGCAGACCCCGAGGGTGGAGGGGGCCCGCAGATACGCAGTATTTT	CASRPRGWRGPADTQYF
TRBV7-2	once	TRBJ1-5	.	TGTGCCAGCAGCTTAGTGGCGGCGAGCAATCAGCCCCAGCATTTT	CASSLVAASNQPQHF
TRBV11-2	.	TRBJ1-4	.	TGTGCCAGCAGCTTAGTTGGGCTTAATGAAAAACTGTTTTTT	CASSLVGLNEKLFF
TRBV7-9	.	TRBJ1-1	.	TGTGCCAGCAGCTTTACAGGGAACACTGAAGCTTTCTTT	CASSFTGNTEAFF
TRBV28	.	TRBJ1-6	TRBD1	TGTGCCAGCAGTTTTGTTTTCCGGGACAGGGCTAATTCACCCCTCCACTTT	CASSFVFRDRANSPLHF
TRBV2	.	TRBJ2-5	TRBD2	TGTGCCAGCAGTCGTGCTAGCGGGACCGAAGAGACCCAGTACTTC	CASSRASGTEETQYF
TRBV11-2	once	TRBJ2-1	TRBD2	TGTGCCAGCAGCTTTCGGCGGGGGGGCTTCTTCAATGAGCAGTTCTTC	CASSFRRGGFFNEQFF
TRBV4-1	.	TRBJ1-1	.	TGCGCCAGCCAAGCACGTCTACCGTCGGACACTGAAGCTTTCTTT	CASQARLPSDTEAFF
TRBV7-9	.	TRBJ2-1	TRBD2	TGTGCCAGCAGCCCAAGACTAGCGGGGGGCACAAACAATGAGCAGTTCTTC	CASSPRLAGGTNNEQFF
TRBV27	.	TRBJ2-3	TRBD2	TGTGCCAGCAGTTTATTCCGCGGGAGGGATACGCAGTATTTT	CASSLFRGRDTQYF
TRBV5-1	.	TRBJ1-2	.	TGCGCCAGCAGCCTCGTTTTCGCCCAGGGTGGATATGGCTACACCTTC	CASSLVFAQGGYGYTF
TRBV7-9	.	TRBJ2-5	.	TGTGCCAGCAGCCCCGTAGGGGGTTCGGAGACCCAGTACTTC	CASSPVGGSETQYF
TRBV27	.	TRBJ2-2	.	TGTGCCAGCACCCTTGGAGGGCCGGGGACCGGGGAGCTGTTTTTT	CASTLGGPGTGELFF
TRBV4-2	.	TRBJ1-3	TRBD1	TGTGCCAGCAGCCGAGAGGGGACAGGGCCCTCTGGAAACACCATATATTTT	CASSREGTGPSGNTIYF
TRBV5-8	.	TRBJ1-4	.	TGTGCCAGCAGCTTGGACGGAGTTACTAATGAAAAACTGTTTTTT	CASSLDGVTNEKLFF
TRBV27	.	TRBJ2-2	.	TGTGCCAGCAGTTTTTTAACAGTACACACCGGGGAGCTGTTTTTT	CASSFLTVHTGELFF
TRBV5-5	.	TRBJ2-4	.	TGTGCCAGCAGCCGACAATTAGCCAAAAACATTCAGTACTTC	CASSRQLAKNIQYF
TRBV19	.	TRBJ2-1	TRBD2	TGTGCCAGTACTTCCCCGGGACTAGCGTCCAATGAGCAGTTCTTC	CASTSPGLASNEQFF
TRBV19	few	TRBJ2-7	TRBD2	TGTGCCAGTAGTTCAGGCGGGGGGGAAGCCTACGAGCAGTACTTC	CASSSGGGEAYEQYF
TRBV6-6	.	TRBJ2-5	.	TGTGCCAGCAGTTACTCCCCCGGGACTCCCGGGGAGACCCAGTACTTC	CASSYSPGTPGETQYF
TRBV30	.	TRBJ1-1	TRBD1	TGTGCCTGGATTGGGACAGGGGTTTTTCTTATGAACACTGAAGCTTTCTTT	CAWIGTGVFLMNTEAFF
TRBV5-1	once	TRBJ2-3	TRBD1	TGCGCCAGCAGCTTGGACAGGGGGAGGGATACGCAGTATTTT	CASSLDRGRDTQYF
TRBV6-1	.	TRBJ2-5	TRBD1	TGTGCCAGCAGTGACTACGGGACAGGGGATCTCGGCTACCAAGAGACCCAGTACTTC	CASSDYGTGDLGYQETQYF
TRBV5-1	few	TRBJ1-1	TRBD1	TGCGCCAGCAGCTTACAGGGGGGCATGAACACTGAAGCTTTCTTT	CASSLQGGMNTEAFF
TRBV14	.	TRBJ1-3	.	TGTGCCAGCAGCCAAGAATGGGGCTTCTCTGGAAACACCATATATTTT	CASSQEWGFSGNTIYF
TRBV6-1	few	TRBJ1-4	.	TGTGCCAGCAGTGAAGCGCGAGGAGGTAGCGAAAAACTGTTTTTT	CASSEARGGSEKLFF
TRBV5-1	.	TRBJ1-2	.	TGCGCCAGCAGCTTGGTAGCGGATGGCTACACCTTC	CASSLVADGYTF
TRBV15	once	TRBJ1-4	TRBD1	TGTGCCACCAGCAGAGCAACCGGGACAGTTAATGAAAAACTGTTTTTT	CATSRATGTVNEKLFF
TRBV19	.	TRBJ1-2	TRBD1	TGTGCCAGTAGTCCCCGGACAGGAAATAACTATGGCTACACCTTC	CASSPRTGNNYGYTF
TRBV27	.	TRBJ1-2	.	TGTGCCACCCGCGAGGGGAGGGGGAATGGCTACACCTTC	CATREGRGNGYTF
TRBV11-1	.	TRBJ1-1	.	TGTGCCAGCAGCTTAGAAGGGGTTGAAGCTTTCTTT	CASSLEGVEAFF
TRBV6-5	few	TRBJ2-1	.	TGTGCCAGCAGTTACCCGAGCAATGAGCAGTTCTTC	CASSYPSNEQFF
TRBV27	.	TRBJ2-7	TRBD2	TGTGCCAGCAGTCGGGGGGTGGGCTACGAGCAGTACTTC	CASSRGVGYEQYF
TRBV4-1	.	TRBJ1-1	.	TGCGCCAGCAGCCAAGACGGTAACCGGAACACTGAAGCTTTCTTT	CASSQDGNRNTEAFF
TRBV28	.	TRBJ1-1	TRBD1	TGTGCCAGCAGCCTGGGACAGTTGAACACTGAAGCTTTCTTT	CASSLGQLNTEAFF
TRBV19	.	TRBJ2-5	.	TGTGCCAGTAGCCTCTCCGAGGGCCAGTACTTC	CASSLSEGQYF
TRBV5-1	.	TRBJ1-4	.	TGCGCCAGCAGCTTGGGAGATGAAAAACTGTTTTTT	CASSLGDEKLFF
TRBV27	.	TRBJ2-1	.	TGTGCCACCTCCGCAGTGGGGGCTGAGCAGTTCTTC	CATSAVGAEQFF
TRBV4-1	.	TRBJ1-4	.	TGCGCCAGCAGCCAACTGGGCCTAGGGACTGAAAAACTATTTTTT	CASSQLGLGTEKLFF
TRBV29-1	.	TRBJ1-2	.	TGCAGGGTCCTTACAACCAGCGGGGGATATGGCTACACCTTC	CRVLTTSGGYGYTF
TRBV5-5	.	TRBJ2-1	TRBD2	TGTGCCAGCAGCCGTACTATAGCGGGTGGGGGCAATGAGCAGTTCTTC	CASSRTIAGGGNEQFF
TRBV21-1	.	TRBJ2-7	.	TGTGCGAGGCGGGCCCTATTCTACGAGCAGTACTTC	CARRALFYEQYF
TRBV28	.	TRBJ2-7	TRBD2	TGTGCCAGCAGCTCCGGGACTAGCCTTTACGAGCAGTACTTC	CASSSGTSLYEQYF
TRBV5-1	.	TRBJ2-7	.	TGCGCCAGCAGCTACCAGCGTCGATCGTATGAGCAGTACTTC	CASSYQRRSYEQYF
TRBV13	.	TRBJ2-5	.	TGTGCCAGCAGCCAGGGGGAGACCCAGTACTTC	CASSQGETQYF
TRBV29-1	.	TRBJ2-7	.	TGCAGCGCCGGGGGGCGCGACGAGCAGTACTTC	CSAGGRDEQYF